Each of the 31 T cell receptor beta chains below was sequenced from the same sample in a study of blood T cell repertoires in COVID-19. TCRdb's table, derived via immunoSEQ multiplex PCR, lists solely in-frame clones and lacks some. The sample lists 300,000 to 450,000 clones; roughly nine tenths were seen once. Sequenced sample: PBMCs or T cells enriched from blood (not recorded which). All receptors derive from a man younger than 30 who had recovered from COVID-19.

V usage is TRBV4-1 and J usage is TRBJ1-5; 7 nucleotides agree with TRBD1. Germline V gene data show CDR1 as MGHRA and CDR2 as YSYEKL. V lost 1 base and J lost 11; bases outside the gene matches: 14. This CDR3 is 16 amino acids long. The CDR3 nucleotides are TGCGCCAGCAGCCAAGGGGTGGGACAGACGATTTCGTCCCAGCATTTT. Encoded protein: CASSQGVGQTISSQHF.

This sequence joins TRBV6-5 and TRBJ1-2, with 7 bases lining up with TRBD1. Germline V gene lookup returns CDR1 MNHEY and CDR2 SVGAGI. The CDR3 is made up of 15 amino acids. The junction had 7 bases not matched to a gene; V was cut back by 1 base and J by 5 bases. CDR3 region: CASSYLTGNPYGYTF. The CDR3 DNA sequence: TGTGCCAGCAGTTACTTGACAGGGAACCCTTATGGCTACACCTTC.

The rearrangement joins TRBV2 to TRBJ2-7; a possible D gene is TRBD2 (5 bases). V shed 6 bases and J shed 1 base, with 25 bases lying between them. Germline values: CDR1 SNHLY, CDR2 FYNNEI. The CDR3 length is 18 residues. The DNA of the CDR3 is TGTGCCAGCAGGCCCCCTCTCGGTGGAGGTAGAACATCCTACGAGCAGTACTTC. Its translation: CASRPPLGGGRTSYEQYF.

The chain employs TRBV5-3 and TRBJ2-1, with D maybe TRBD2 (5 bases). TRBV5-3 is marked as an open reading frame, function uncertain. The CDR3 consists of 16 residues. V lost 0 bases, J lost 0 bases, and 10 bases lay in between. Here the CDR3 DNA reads TGTGCCAGAAGCTTGGGTCCGGGGAGCTCCTACAATGAGCAGTTCTTC. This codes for CARSLGPGSSYNEQFF.

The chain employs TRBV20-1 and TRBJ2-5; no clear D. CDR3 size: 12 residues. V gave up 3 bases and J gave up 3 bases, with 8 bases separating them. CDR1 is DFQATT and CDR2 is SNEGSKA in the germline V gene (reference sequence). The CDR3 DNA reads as TGCAGTGCTAGTGTGTCAAAAGAGACCCAGTACTTC. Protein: CSASVSKETQYF.

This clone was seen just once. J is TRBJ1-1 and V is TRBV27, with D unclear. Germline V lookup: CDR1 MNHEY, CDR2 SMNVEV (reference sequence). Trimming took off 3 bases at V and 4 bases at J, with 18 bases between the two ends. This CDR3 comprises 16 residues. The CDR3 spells CASSFFSGPMGTEAFF. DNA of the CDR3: TGTGCCAGCAGTTTTTTTAGCGGACCAATGGGCACTGAAGCTTTCTTT.

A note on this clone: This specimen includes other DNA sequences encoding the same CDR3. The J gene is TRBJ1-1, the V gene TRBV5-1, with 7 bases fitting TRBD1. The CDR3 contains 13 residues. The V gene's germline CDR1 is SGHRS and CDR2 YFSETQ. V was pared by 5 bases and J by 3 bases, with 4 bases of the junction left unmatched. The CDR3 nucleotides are TGCGCCAGCAGTTTAACAGGGGACACTGAAGCTTTCTTT. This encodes CASSLTGDTEAFF.

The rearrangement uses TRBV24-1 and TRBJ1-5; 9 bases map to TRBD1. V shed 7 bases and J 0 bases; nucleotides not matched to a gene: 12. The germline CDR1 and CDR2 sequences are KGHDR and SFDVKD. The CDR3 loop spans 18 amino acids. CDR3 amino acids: CATSKYRGRICSNQPQHF. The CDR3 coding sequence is TGTGCCACCAGCAAATACAGGGGGCGGATTTGTAGCAATCAGCCCCAGCATTTT.

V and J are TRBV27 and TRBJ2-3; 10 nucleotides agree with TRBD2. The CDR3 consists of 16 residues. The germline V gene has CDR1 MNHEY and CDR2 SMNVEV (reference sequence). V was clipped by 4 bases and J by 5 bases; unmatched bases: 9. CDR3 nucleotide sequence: TGTGCCAGCAGTTGGGGGGTGGTAGCGGGGGGAGATACGCAGTATTTT. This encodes CASSWGVVAGGDTQYF.

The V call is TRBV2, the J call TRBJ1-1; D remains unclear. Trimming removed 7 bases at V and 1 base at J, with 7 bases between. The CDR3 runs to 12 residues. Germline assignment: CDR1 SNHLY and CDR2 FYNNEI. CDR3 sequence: CASTGSNTEAFF. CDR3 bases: TGTGCCAGCACTGGCTCGAACACTGAAGCTTTCTTT.

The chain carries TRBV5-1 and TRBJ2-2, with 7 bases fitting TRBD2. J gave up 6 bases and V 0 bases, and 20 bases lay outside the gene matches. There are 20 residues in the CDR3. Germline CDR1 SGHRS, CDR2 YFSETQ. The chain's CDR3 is CASSLASDGLEAWGAGELFF. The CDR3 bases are TGCGCCAGCAGCTTGGCAAGTGACGGACTAGAAGCTTGGGGGGCCGGGGAGCTGTTTTTT.

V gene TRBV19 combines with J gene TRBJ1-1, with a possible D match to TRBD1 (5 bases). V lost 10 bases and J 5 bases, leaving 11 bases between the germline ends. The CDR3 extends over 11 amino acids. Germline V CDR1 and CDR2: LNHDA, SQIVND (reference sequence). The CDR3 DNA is TGTGCCACCCGGGGGGTTACTGAAGCTTTCTTT. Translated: CATRGVTEAFF.

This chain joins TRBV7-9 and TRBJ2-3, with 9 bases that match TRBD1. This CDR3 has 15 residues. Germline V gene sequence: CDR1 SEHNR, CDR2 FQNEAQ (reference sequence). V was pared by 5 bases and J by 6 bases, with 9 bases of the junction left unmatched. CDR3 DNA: TGTGCCAGCAGCGACCAGACAGGGGGAAGGGATACGCAGTATTTT. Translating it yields CASSDQTGGRDTQYF.

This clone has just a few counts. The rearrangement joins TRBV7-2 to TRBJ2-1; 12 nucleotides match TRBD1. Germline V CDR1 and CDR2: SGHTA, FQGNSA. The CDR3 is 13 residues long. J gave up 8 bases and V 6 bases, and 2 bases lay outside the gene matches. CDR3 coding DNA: TGTGCCAGCAGGGGACAGGGGGCAGATGAGCAGTTCTTC. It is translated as CASRGQGADEQFF.

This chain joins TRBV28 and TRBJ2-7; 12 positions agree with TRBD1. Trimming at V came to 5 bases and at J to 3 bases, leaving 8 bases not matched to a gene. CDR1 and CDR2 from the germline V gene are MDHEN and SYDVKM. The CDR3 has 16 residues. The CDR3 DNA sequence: TGTGCCAGCAGTCGGGACAGGGGGCAGAAGGTCTACGAGCAGTACTTC. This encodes CASSRDRGQKVYEQYF.

CDR3 loop: CASSGGTSGKSTDTQYF. CDR3 DNA: TGCGCCAGCAGCGGGGGGACTAGCGGGAAGAGCACAGATACGCAGTATTTT. The chain uses TRBV5-1 and TRBJ2-3; 13 bases are shared with TRBD2. Germline trimming cut 4 bases from V and 0 bases from J; bases unmatched to any gene: 5. CDR1 is SGHRS and CDR2 is YFSETQ in the germline V gene. The CDR3 length is 17 residues.

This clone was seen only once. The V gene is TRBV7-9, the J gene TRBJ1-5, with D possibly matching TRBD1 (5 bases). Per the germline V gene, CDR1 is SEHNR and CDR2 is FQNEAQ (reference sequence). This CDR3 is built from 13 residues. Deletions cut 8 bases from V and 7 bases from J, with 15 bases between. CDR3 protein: CASLGAVGQPQHF. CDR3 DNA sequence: TGTGCCAGCCTTGGGGCGGTTGGGCAGCCCCAGCATTTT.

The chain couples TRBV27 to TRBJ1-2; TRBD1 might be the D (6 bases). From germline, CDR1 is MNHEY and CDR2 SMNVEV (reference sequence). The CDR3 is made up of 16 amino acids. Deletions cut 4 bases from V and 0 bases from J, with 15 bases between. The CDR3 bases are TGTGCCAGCAGTTCCAAGCCGGGACACCCTAACTATGGCTACACCTTC. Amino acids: CASSSKPGHPNYGYTF.

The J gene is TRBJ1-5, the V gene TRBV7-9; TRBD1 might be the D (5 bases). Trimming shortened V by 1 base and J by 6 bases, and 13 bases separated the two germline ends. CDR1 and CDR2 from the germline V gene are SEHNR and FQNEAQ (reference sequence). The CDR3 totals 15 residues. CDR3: CASSLGQGSGQPQHF. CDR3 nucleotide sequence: TGTGCCAGCAGCTTAGGGCAGGGCTCCGGTCAGCCCCAGCATTTT.

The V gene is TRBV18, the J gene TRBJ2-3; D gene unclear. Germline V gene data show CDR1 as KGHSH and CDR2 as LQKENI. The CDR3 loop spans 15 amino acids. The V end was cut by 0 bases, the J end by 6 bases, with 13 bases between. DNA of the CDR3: TGTGCCAGCTCACCACCCCGCCGGAGTAGGGATACGCAGTATTTT. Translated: CASSPPRRSRDTQYF.

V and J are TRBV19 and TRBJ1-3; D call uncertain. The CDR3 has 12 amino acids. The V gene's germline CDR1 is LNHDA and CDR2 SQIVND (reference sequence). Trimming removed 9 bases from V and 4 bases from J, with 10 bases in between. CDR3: CASETEGNTIYF. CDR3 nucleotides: TGTGCCAGCGAAACAGAGGGAAACACCATATATTTT. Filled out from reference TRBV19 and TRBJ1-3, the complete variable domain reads DGGITQSPKYLFRKEGQNVTLSCEQNLNHDAMYWYRQDPGQGLRLIYYSQIVNDFQKGDIAEGYSVSREKKESFPLTVTSAQKNPTAFYLCASETEGNTIYFGEGSWLTVV.

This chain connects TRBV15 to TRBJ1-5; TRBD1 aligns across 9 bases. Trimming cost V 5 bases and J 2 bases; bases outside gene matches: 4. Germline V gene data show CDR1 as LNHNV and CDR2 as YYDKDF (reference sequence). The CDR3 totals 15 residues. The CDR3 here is CATSPWTGGNQPQHF. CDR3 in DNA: TGTGCCACCAGCCCCTGGACAGGGGGCAATCAGCCCCAGCATTTT.

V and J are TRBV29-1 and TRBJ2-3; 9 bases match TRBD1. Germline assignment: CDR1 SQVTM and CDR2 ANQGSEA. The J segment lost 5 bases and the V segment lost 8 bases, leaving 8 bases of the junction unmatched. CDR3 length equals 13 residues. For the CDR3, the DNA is TGCAGCTTCCGGGACAGGGCGGGAGATACGCAGTATTTT. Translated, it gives CSFRDRAGDTQYF.

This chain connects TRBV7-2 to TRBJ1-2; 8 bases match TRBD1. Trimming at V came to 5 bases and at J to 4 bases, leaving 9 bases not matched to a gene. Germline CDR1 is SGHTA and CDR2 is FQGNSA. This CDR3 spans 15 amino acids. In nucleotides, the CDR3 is TGTGCCAGCAGCGACAGGGGATATGTGGGCTATGGCTACACCTTC. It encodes CASSDRGYVGYGYTF.

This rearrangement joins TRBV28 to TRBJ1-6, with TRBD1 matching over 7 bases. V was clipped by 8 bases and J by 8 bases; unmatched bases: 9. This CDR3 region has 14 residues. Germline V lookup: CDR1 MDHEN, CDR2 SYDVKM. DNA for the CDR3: TGTGCCAGCCAAAAGGGACAGTTACATTCACCCCTCCACTTT. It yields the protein CASQKGQLHSPLHF. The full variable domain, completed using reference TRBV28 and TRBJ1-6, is DVKVTQSSRYLVKRTGEKVFLECVQDMDHENMFWYRQDPGLGLRLIYFSYDVKMKEKGDIPEGYSVSREKKERFSLILESASTNQTSMYLCASQKGQLHSPLHFGNGTRLTVT.

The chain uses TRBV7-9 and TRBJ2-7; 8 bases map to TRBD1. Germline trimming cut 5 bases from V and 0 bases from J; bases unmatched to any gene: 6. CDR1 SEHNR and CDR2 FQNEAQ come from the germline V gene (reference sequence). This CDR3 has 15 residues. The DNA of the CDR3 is TGTGCCAGCAGCCCCGGGACAGGCGGCTCCTACGAGCAGTACTTC. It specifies CASSPGTGGSYEQYF.

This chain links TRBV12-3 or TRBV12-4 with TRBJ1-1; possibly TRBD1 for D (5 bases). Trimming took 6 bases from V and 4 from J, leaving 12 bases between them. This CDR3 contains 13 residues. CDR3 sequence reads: CASRPAGFTEAFF. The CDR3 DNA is TGTGCCAGCAGACCTGCAGGGTTCACTGAAGCTTTCTTT.

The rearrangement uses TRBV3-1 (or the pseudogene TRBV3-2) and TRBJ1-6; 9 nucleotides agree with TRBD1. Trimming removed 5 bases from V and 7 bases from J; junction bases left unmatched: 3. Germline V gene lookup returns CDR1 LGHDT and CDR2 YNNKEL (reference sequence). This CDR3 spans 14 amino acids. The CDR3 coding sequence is TGTGCCAGCAGCGGGGACAGGGAAAATTCACCCCTCCACTTT. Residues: CASSGDRENSPLHF.

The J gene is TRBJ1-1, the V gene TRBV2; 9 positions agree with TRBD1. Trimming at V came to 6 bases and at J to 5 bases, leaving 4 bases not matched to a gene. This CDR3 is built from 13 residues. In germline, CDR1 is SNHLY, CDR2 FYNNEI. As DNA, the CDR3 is TGTGCCAGCAGGGACAGGGGATTTACTGAAGCTTTCTTT. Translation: CASRDRGFTEAFF.

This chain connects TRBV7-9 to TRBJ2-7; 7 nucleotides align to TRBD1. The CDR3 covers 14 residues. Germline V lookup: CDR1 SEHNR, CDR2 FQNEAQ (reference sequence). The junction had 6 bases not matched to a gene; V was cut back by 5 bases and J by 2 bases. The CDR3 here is CASSNRTGAYEQYF. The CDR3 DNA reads TGTGCCAGCAGCAATAGGACAGGAGCCTACGAGCAGTACTTC.

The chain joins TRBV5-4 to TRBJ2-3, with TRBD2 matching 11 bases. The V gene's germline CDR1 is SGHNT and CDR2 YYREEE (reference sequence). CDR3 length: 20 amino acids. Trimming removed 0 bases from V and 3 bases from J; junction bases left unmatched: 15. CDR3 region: CASSLALSTSGRGSTDTQYF. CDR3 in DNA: TGTGCCAGCAGCTTGGCGCTCAGCACTAGCGGGAGAGGGAGTACAGATACGCAGTATTTT. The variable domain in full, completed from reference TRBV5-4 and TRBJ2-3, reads ETGVTQSPTHLIKTRGQQVTLRCSSQSGHNTVSWYQQALGQGPQFIFQYYREEENGRGNFPPRFSGLQFPNYSSELNVNALELDDSALYLCASSLALSTSGRGSTDTQYFGPGTRLTVL.